These T cell receptor beta chains were read from a single sample in a study of the immune and genomic landscape of osteosarcoma. The data were produced by immunoSEQ multiplex PCR, yet TCRdb's version contains in-frame clones alone and is incomplete. The sample yields roughly 10,000 clones, 60% to 85% seen once. Sequenced: osteosarcoma tumor tissue from the lung. The receptors originated from a human donor with osteosarcoma. CDR3s include the opening cysteine and the closing phenylalanine or tryptophan. A D gene is named only where the DNA matches it firmly. The listing skips clone size in some rows; elsewhere it reads once, few, many or a size class.

V: TRBV7-3; length: 13; size: -; J: TRBJ2-7; D: -; CDR3: CASRQLQGRQQYF; DNA: TGTGCCAGCAGGCAACTCCAGGGTAGGCAGCAGTACTTC
V: TRBV2; length: 13; size: -; J: TRBJ2-7; D: -; CDR3: CASRERSSYEQYF; DNA: TGTGCCAGCAGGGAGAGATCCTCCTACGAGCAGTACTTC
V: TRBV7-3; length: 14; size: -; J: TRBJ2-7; D: -; CDR3: CASSLTGRPSEQYF; DNA: TGTGCCAGCAGCTTAACTGGGAGGCCCAGCGAGCAGTACTTC
V: TRBV7-3; length: 15; size: -; J: TRBJ2-7; D: -; CDR3: CASSPHFSRHYEQYF; DNA: TGTGCCAGCAGCCCCCATTTTAGCCGCCACTACGAGCAGTACTTC
V: TRBV10-3; length: 15; size: -; J: TRBJ1-5; D: TRBD1; CDR3: CAISETTGRYQPQHF; DNA: TGTGCCATCAGTGAGACGACAGGGCGGTATCAGCCCCAGCATTTT
V: TRBV5-4; length: 14; size: -; J: TRBJ2-2; D: -; CDR3: CASSPALAAGELFF; DNA: TGTGCCAGCAGCCCAGCGTTGGCCGCCGGGGAGCTGTTTTTT
V: TRBV6-5; length: 13; size: -; J: TRBJ1-2; D: TRBD1; CDR3: CASRETGVFGYTF; DNA: TGTGCCAGCAGGGAGACAGGGGTATTTGGCTACACCTTC
V: TRBV6-1; length: 15; size: -; J: TRBJ1-1; D: -; CDR3: CASSWAGNMNTEAFF; DNA: TGTGCCAGCAGTTGGGCAGGGAACATGAACACTGAAGCTTTCTTT
V: TRBV6-1; length: 15; size: -; J: TRBJ2-1; D: -; CDR3: CASKTEPNHYNEQFF; DNA: TGTGCCAGCAAGACAGAACCAAACCACTACAATGAGCAGTTCTTC
V: TRBV5-1; length: 14; size: few; J: TRBJ1-1; D: -; CDR3: CASSFTGRDTEAFF; DNA: TGCGCCAGCAGCTTTACAGGGAGAGACACTGAAGCTTTCTTT
V: TRBV5-1; length: 15; size: -; J: TRBJ1-2; D: -; CDR3: CASSLFGWDSYGYTF; DNA: TGCGCCAGCAGCTTGTTTGGGTGGGATAGCTATGGCTACACCTTC
V: TRBV19; length: 15; size: -; J: TRBJ1-5; D: -; CDR3: CASSIWTRNNQPQHF; DNA: TGTGCCAGTAGTATATGGACACGGAACAATCAGCCCCAGCATTTT
V: TRBV6-5; length: 14; size: -; J: TRBJ1-6; D: -; CDR3: CASSYHNRDSPLHF; DNA: TGTGCCAGCAGTTACCATAACAGGGATTCACCCCTCCACTTT
V: TRBV6-1; length: 14; size: -; J: TRBJ1-5; D: TRBD1; CDR3: CASSRTGIGQPQHF; DNA: TGTGCCAGCAGTCGGACAGGGATCGGTCAGCCCCAGCATTTT
V: TRBV9; length: 11; size: -; J: TRBJ2-5; D: -; CDR3: CASSAEETQYF; DNA: TGTGCCAGCAGCGCGGAAGAGACCCAGTACTTC
V: TRBV2; length: 12; size: -; J: TRBJ2-3; D: -; CDR3: CAIRGGLDTQYF; DNA: TGTGCCATCCGAGGGGGTCTAGATACGCAGTATTTT
V: TRBV7-8; length: 14; size: few; J: TRBJ2-7; D: TRBD2; CDR3: CASTLAGARYEQYF; DNA: TGTGCCAGCACCTTAGCGGGAGCACGTTACGAGCAGTACTTC
V: TRBV28; length: 15; size: -; J: TRBJ1-1; D: -; CDR3: CASSLGGSGNTEAFF; DNA: TGTGCCAGCAGTTTAGGCGGCAGCGGGAACACTGAAGCTTTCTTT
V: TRBV28; length: 15; size: -; J: TRBJ2-3; D: TRBD1; CDR3: CASSLSNRGTDTQYF; DNA: TGTGCCAGCAGTTTATCGAACAGGGGTACAGATACGCAGTATTTT
V: TRBV9; length: 14; size: -; J: TRBJ2-7; D: -; CDR3: CASSPSGAPYEQYF; DNA: TGTGCCAGCAGCCCCTCGGGGGCACCTTACGAGCAGTACTTC
V: TRBV7-8; length: 17; size: large; J: TRBJ1-2; D: TRBD1; CDR3: CASSSPGTAERIHGYTF; DNA: TGTGCCAGCAGCTCACCCGGGACAGCCGAACGAATCCATGGCTACACCTTC
V: TRBV5-1; length: 15; size: -; J: TRBJ2-1; D: -; CDR3: CASSLGGSTYNEQFF; DNA: TGCGCCAGCAGCTTGGGGGGGAGCACCTACAATGAGCAGTTCTTC
V: TRBV6-6; length: 15; size: -; J: TRBJ2-7; D: TRBD2; CDR3: CASRRGRERDYEQYF; DNA: TGTGCCAGCAGACGGGGGAGGGAGAGGGACTACGAGCAGTACTTC
V: TRBV2; length: 13; size: -; J: TRBJ2-1; D: -; CDR3: CASRETYDNEQFF; DNA: TGTGCCAGCAGGGAGACTTACGACAATGAGCAGTTCTTC
V: TRBV28; length: 18; size: -; J: TRBJ1-3; D: -; CDR3: CASSLELGIGQAGNTIYF; DNA: TGTGCCAGCAGTTTGGAGTTGGGGATAGGGCAAGCTGGAAACACCATATATTTT
V: TRBV19; length: 14; size: -; J: TRBJ2-2; D: -; CDR3: CASTEGSNTGELFF; DNA: TGTGCCAGTACGGAGGGGTCGAACACCGGGGAGCTGTTTTTT
V: TRBV20-1; length: 11; size: -; J: TRBJ2-3; D: -; CDR3: CSAESTDTQYF; DNA: TGCAGTGCGGAGAGCACAGATACGCAGTATTTT
V: TRBV19; length: 14; size: -; J: TRBJ1-2; D: -; CDR3: CASSMILATYGYTF; DNA: TGTGCCAGTAGTATGATTTTGGCTACCTATGGCTACACCTTC
V: TRBV19; length: 14; size: -; J: TRBJ1-1; D: -; CDR3: CASSIQGLNTEAFF; DNA: TGTGCCAGTAGTATACAGGGGTTGAACACTGAAGCTTTCTTT
V: TRBV28; length: 15; size: -; J: TRBJ2-1; D: TRBD1; CDR3: CASTLLASQGVEQFF; DNA: TGTGCCAGCACCCTCCTGGCTAGCCAGGGGGTTGAGCAGTTCTTC
V: TRBV5-1; length: 12; size: -; J: TRBJ1-1; D: -; CDR3: CASSTGRVKAFF; DNA: TGCGCCAGCAGTACTGGACGGGTGAAAGCTTTCTTT
V: TRBV6-8; length: 18; size: -; J: TRBJ1-5; D: -; CDR3: CASSYKGRVDRCNQPQHF; DNA: TGTGCCAGCAGTTACAAGGGTAGGGTTGATCGTTGCAATCAGCCCCAGCATTTT
V: TRBV7-3; length: 14; size: -; J: TRBJ2-3; D: TRBD1; CDR3: CASSRTGTTDTQYF; DNA: TGTGCCAGCAGCCGGACAGGGACCACAGATACGCAGTATTTT
V: TRBV6-4; length: 14; size: once; J: TRBJ2-6; D: -; CDR3: CASSDISGANVLTF; DNA: TGTGCCAGCAGTGACATCTCTGGGGCCAACGTCCTGACTTTC
V: TRBV13; length: 16; size: once; J: TRBJ1-6; D: -; CDR3: CASSAWTDLSNSPLHF; DNA: TGTGCCAGCAGCGCCTGGACGGACCTTTCCAATTCACCCCTCCACTTT
V: TRBV7-2; length: 13; size: -; J: TRBJ2-5; D: -; CDR3: CASSLPNQETQYF; DNA: TGTGCCAGCAGCTTACCTAACCAAGAGACCCAGTACTTC
V: TRBV5-4; length: 16; size: -; J: TRBJ2-3; D: -; CDR3: CASSLGGGAGTDTQYF; DNA: TGTGCCAGCAGCTTGGGCGGGGGCGCCGGGACAGATACGCAGTATTTT
V: TRBV9; length: 14; size: -; J: TRBJ2-3; D: -; CDR3: CASTDSSSTDTQYF; DNA: TGTGCCAGCACAGACAGTTCTAGCACAGATACGCAGTATTTT
V: TRBV2; length: 15; size: -; J: TRBJ2-2; D: TRBD1; CDR3: CASSPGTGHTGELFF; DNA: TGTGCCAGCAGTCCCGGGACAGGGCACACCGGGGAGCTGTTTTTT
V: TRBV27; length: 17; size: -; J: TRBJ2-7; D: TRBD2; CDR3: CASSSWTSGGSTYEQYF; DNA: TGTGCCAGCAGTTCTTGGACTAGCGGGGGGTCCACCTACGAGCAGTACTTC
V: TRBV25-1; length: 15; size: -; J: TRBJ2-2; D: -; CDR3: CASSFRTVNTGELFF; DNA: TGTGCCAGCAGTTTCAGGACGGTCAACACCGGGGAGCTGTTTTTT
V: TRBV7-9; length: 14; size: -; J: TRBJ2-5; D: TRBD2; CDR3: CASRTGEGPVAQYF; DNA: TGTGCCAGCAGGACTGGGGAGGGGCCCGTAGCCCAGTACTTC
V: TRBV30; length: 15; size: -; J: TRBJ1-5; D: -; CDR3: CAWSAGYRGSQPQHF; DNA: TGTGCCTGGAGTGCTGGTTATCGGGGAAGTCAGCCCCAGCATTTT
V: TRBV7-2; length: 14; size: -; J: TRBJ2-5; D: -; CDR3: CASSLGVVAETQYF; DNA: TGTGCCAGCAGCTTAGGGGTGGTAGCAGAGACCCAGTACTTC
V: TRBV27; length: 17; size: -; J: TRBJ2-1; D: TRBD2; CDR3: CASSLRFLAGAYNEQFF; DNA: TGTGCCAGCAGTTTAAGGTTCCTAGCGGGTGCCTACAATGAGCAGTTCTTC
V: TRBV6-1; length: 15; size: few; J: TRBJ2-7; D: -; CDR3: CASSEEASFRYEQYF; DNA: TGTGCCAGCAGTGAAGAGGCTAGTTTTAGGTACGAGCAGTACTTC
V: TRBV5-6; length: 16; size: -; J: TRBJ1-5; D: TRBD1; CDR3: CASSLGAGGGNQPQHF; DNA: TGTGCCAGCAGCTTGGGGGCAGGGGGCGGCAATCAGCCCCAGCATTTT
V: TRBV10-3; length: 17; size: -; J: TRBJ2-2; D: -; CDR3: CAISEFDPPANTGELFF; DNA: TGTGCCATCAGTGAATTCGACCCCCCGGCGAACACCGGGGAGCTGTTTTTT
V: TRBV6-6; length: 15; size: -; J: TRBJ1-1; D: -; CDR3: CASSSRGSRNTEAFF; DNA: TGTGCCAGCAGTTCCAGGGGCAGTAGGAACACTGAAGCTTTCTTT
V: TRBV2; length: 12; size: -; J: TRBJ1-1; D: -; CDR3: CASSRANTEAFF; DNA: TGTGCCAGCAGTCGGGCAAACACTGAAGCTTTCTTT
V: TRBV29-1; length: 13; size: -; J: TRBJ2-7; D: TRBD2; CDR3: CSVVAGEPYEQYF; DNA: TGCAGCGTTGTTGCGGGGGAACCCTACGAGCAGTACTTC
V: TRBV7-9; length: 15; size: few; J: TRBJ2-6; D: TRBD1; CDR3: CASSDRDTGANVLTF; DNA: TGTGCCAGCAGCGACAGGGATACTGGGGCCAACGTCCTGACTTTC
V: TRBV5-1; length: 14; size: -; J: TRBJ1-1; D: -; CDR3: CASSPDTLNTEAFF; DNA: TGCGCCAGCAGCCCGGACACCTTGAACACTGAAGCTTTCTTT
V: TRBV27; length: 18; size: once; J: TRBJ1-6; D: -; CDR3: CASILFGWYREGNSPLHF; DNA: TGTGCCAGCATTTTATTCGGGTGGTACAGGGAGGGGAATTCACCCCTCCACTTT
V: TRBV28; length: 11; size: -; J: TRBJ2-7; D: -; CDR3: CASSFWWEQYF; DNA: TGTGCCAGCAGTTTCTGGTGGGAGCAGTACTTC
V: TRBV27; length: 16; size: -; J: TRBJ2-1; D: TRBD2; CDR3: CASSFSAGGSYNEQFF; DNA: TGTGCCAGCAGTTTCTCAGCGGGAGGGTCCTACAATGAGCAGTTCTTC
V: TRBV7-9; length: 14; size: -; J: TRBJ2-7; D: -; CDR3: CASSLEVLGGEQYF; DNA: TGTGCCAGCAGCTTAGAAGTATTGGGCGGCGAGCAGTACTTC
V: TRBV29-1; length: 15; size: -; J: TRBJ2-7; D: -; CDR3: CSVELPLLRPGEQYF; DNA: TGCAGCGTTGAGCTCCCCCTACTCCGCCCCGGCGAGCAGTACTTC
V: TRBV5-6; length: 17; size: -; J: TRBJ2-1; D: -; CDR3: CASSRQGASGSYNEQFF; DNA: TGTGCCAGCAGCAGACAGGGGGCTAGCGGGAGCTACAATGAGCAGTTCTTC